Following are 27 T cell receptor beta chains from one sample sequenced in a study of shared clonotypes between healthy human individuals. Produced via immunoSEQ multiplex PCR; TCRdb's table is partial and in-frame only. The data hold about 490,000 clones, with approximately 82% observed a single time. The source material was PBMCs. The receptors stem from a woman between 35 and 50 years old in good health. Some clones in this sample may be carry-over from other donors' samples.

CDR3 in amino acids: CASSLGPTGDTQYF. For the CDR3, the DNA is TGTGCCAGCAGCTTGGGACCTACGGGGGATACGCAGTATTTT. The J gene is TRBJ2-3, the V gene TRBV5-6; tentatively, D is TRBD2 (5 bases). CDR1 and CDR2 from the germline V gene are SGHDT and YYEEEE. The CDR3 covers 14 residues. V lost 0 bases, J lost 6 bases, and 11 bases lay in between. Drawing the rest from reference TRBV5-6 and TRBJ2-3, the complete variable domain is DAGVTQSPTHLIKTRGQQVTLRCSPKSGHDTVSWYQQALGQGPQFIFQYYEEEERQRGNFPDRFSGHQFPNYSSELNVNALLLGDSALYLCASSLGPTGDTQYFGPGTRLTVL.

The V and J genes are TRBV7-9 and TRBJ1-6, with a weak D call TRBD1 (6 bases). Germline V gene lookup returns CDR1 SEHNR and CDR2 FQNEAQ (reference sequence). With 2 bases removed from V and 14 bases from J, the gap between germline ends came to 10 bases. The CDR3 loop spans 12 amino acids. CDR3 DNA: TGTGCCAGCAGCTTACTAGGGGGGGCCCTCCACTTT. Protein: CASSLLGGALHF.

The J gene is TRBJ1-2, the V gene TRBV28, with D possibly being TRBD1 (5 bases). The ends were cut back, 7 bases at V and 3 bases at J, with 15 bases in the middle. This CDR3 contains 14 residues. CDR1 is MDHEN, CDR2 SYDVKM, per germline. CDR3 sequence reads: CASIEQASYYGYTF. In DNA, the CDR3 is TGTGCCAGCATCGAACAGGCTTCCTACTATGGCTACACCTTC.

The chain links TRBV7-8 to TRBJ2-7, with D possibly being TRBD2 (5 bases). The germline V gene has CDR1 SGHVS and CDR2 FQNEAQ. The CDR3 runs to 14 residues. V was cut by 1 base and J by 5 bases, with 12 bases left in between. CDR3 protein: CASSLVEVGDEQYF. CDR3 sequence (DNA): TGTGCCAGCAGCTTAGTGGAGGTTGGGGACGAGCAGTACTTC.

The chain uses TRBV9 and TRBJ2-2; 12 positions agree with TRBD2. Germline V CDR1 and CDR2: SGDLS, YYNGEE. Trimming at V came to 0 bases and at J to 6 bases, leaving 9 bases not matched to a gene. The CDR3 extends over 18 amino acids. The CDR3 DNA follows: TGTGCCAGCAGCGTAGGGACTAGCGGGATGTCTGGGTCCGGGGAGCTGTTTTTT. Encoded protein: CASSVGTSGMSGSGELFF.

The rearrangement links TRBV15 to TRBJ1-3; D gene uncertain. CDR3 length: 15 residues. Between the trimmed V and J ends, which lost 5 bases and 0 bases, there was a span of 11 bases. Germline CDR1 reads LNHNV; CDR2 reads YYDKDF (reference sequence). CDR3 in amino acids: CATSGYEYSGNTIYF. CDR3 in DNA: TGTGCCACCAGCGGTTACGAGTACTCTGGAAACACCATATATTTT.

This sequence joins TRBV27 and TRBJ1-2; a weak D match, TRBD1 (5 bases). The germline V gene has CDR1 MNHEY and CDR2 SMNVEV (reference sequence). Between the trimmed V and J ends, which lost 6 bases and 8 bases, there was a span of 16 bases. This CDR3 has 13 amino acids. CDR3 loop: CASRPTGLSGYTF. The CDR3 DNA reads TGTGCCAGCAGACCTACAGGACTCTCAGGCTACACCTTC.

This clone was seen just once. This rearrangement joins TRBV7-2 to TRBJ2-3; D is unresolved. Looked up from germline, CDR1 is SGHTA and CDR2 is FQGNSA. Trimming left V 2 bases short and J 8 bases short, with 8 bases between. The CDR3 is 12 residues long. In DNA, the CDR3 is TGTGCCAGCAGCTTATCCGGTGGTACGCAGTATTTT. As protein: CASSLSGGTQYF.

J is TRBJ2-7 and V is TRBV4-1; 8 bases are shared with TRBD2. This CDR3 has 15 residues. Germline V gives CDR1 MGHRA, CDR2 YSYEKL. J lost 4 bases, V lost 6 bases, and 11 bases had no gene match. The CDR3 loop reads CASRAMGVAGYEQYF. The CDR3 DNA reads as TGCGCCAGCAGAGCAATGGGGGTAGCGGGGTACGAGCAGTACTTC.

The genes are TRBV28 and TRBJ2-7; D uncertain. Trimming removed 5 bases from V and 2 bases from J, with 13 bases in between. The CDR3 has 14 residues. Germline V gene lookup returns CDR1 MDHEN and CDR2 SYDVKM. CDR3 residues: CASSDFQITYEQYF. The CDR3 nucleotides read TGTGCCAGCAGTGACTTCCAAATAACCTACGAGCAGTACTTC.

This clone was seen at least ten times. V usage is TRBV7-6 and J usage is TRBJ2-7, with D uncertain. Trimming removed 5 bases at V and 0 bases at J, with 11 bases between. The CDR3 is 14 residues long. Germline V lookup: CDR1 SGHVS, CDR2 FNYEAQ. The CDR3 nucleotides read TGTGCCAGCAGCCACGGGTTGCGCTCCTACGAGCAGTACTTC. Translated: CASSHGLRSYEQYF.

This rearrangement joins TRBV11-1 to TRBJ1-1; no firm D call. This CDR3 contains 14 residues. CDR1 is SGHAT, CDR2 FQDESV, per germline (reference sequence). V lost 0 bases to trimming and J lost 4 bases, with 9 bases between them. The CDR3 spells CASSLAGLSTEAFF. CDR3 coding DNA: TGTGCCAGCAGCTTAGCGGGGTTGAGCACTGAAGCTTTCTTT.

The rearrangement links TRBV7-2 to TRBJ2-6; the D is unclear. Trimming shortened V by 6 bases and J by 5 bases, and 14 bases separated the two germline ends. This CDR3 has 15 amino acids. Germline V gives CDR1 SGHTA, CDR2 FQGNSA. CDR3 in DNA: TGTGCCAGCAGTCCACTCGGTCTTCGGGCCAACGTCCTGACTTTC. It yields the protein CASSPLGLRANVLTF.

The chain recombines TRBV7-3 with TRBJ2-3, with 7 nucleotides matching TRBD2. The CDR3 runs to 16 residues. With 0 bases clipped from V and 5 bases from J, the junction kept 8 bases outside the gene matches. Germline values: CDR1 SGHTA, CDR2 FQGTGA. The CDR3 loop reads CASSLTASGNGDTQYF. DNA of the CDR3: TGTGCCAGCAGCTTAACGGCCAGCGGGAACGGAGATACGCAGTATTTT. The full variable domain, its missing parts supplied by reference TRBV7-3 and TRBJ2-3, is GAGVSQTPSNKVTEKGKYVELRCDPISGHTALYWYRQSLGQGPEFLIYFQGTGAADDSGLPNDRFFAVRPEGSVSTLKIQRTERGDSAVYLCASSLTASGNGDTQYFGPGTRLTVL.

The rearrangement links TRBV9 to TRBJ2-2; TRBD2 aligns across 9 bases. The CDR3 is 15 residues long. The junction had 1 base not matched to a gene; V was cut back by 3 bases and J by 1 base. From germline, CDR1 is SGDLS and CDR2 YYNGEE. Written as DNA, the CDR3 is TGTGCCAGCAGCGCTAGCGGGGTGAACACCGGGGAGCTGTTTTTT. As protein: CASSASGVNTGELFF.

This clone occurred many times. The rearrangement uses TRBV4-1 and TRBJ2-7; a weak D match, TRBD2 (6 bases). Germline values: CDR1 MGHRA, CDR2 YSYEKL. Trimming stripped 4 bases from V and 1 base from J, with 14 bases between. The CDR3 is 15 residues long. In DNA form, the CDR3 reads TGCGCCAGCAGCCCGATGGGCGGGGTTTCCTACGAGCAGTACTTC. Protein: CASSPMGGVSYEQYF.

V gene TRBV19 combines with J gene TRBJ1-5, with a tentative D call TRBD1 (5 bases). This CDR3 comprises 15 residues. Germline values: CDR1 LNHDA, CDR2 SQIVND (reference sequence). V lost 3 bases to trimming and J lost 7 bases, with 16 bases between them. Written as DNA, the CDR3 is TGTGCCAGTAGTATCCTTGGGGTCAAGGGGCAGCCCCAGCATTTT. The encoded protein is CASSILGVKGQPQHF.

The V gene is TRBV7-3, the J gene TRBJ1-1; perhaps TRBD1 as D (5 bases). CDR1 and CDR2 (germline): SGHTA, FQGTGA. The CDR3 runs 13 residues. Between the trimmed V and J ends, which lost 7 bases and 1 base, there was a span of 10 bases. The CDR3 DNA reads TGTGCCAGCAAGCGGGACTGGAACACTGAAGCTTTCTTT. Translating it yields CASKRDWNTEAFF.

The chain links TRBV9 to TRBJ2-5; 7 bases are a match to TRBD1. Trimming took 4 bases from V and 0 from J; bases not matched to a gene: 3. Germline loops: CDR1 SGDLS, CDR2 YYNGEE. The CDR3 is made up of 14 amino acids. The CDR3 protein is CASSTQGYQETQYF. In DNA, the CDR3 is TGTGCCAGCAGCACACAGGGGTACCAAGAGACCCAGTACTTC.

This chain connects TRBV28 to TRBJ1-1, with 12 bases lining up with TRBD1. The V segment lost 7 bases and the J segment 3 bases; nucleotides outside the gene matches: 21. The CDR3 extends over 20 amino acids. CDR1 MDHEN and CDR2 SYDVKM come from the germline V gene. The CDR3 protein is CASNSAYRAGQGALHTEAFF. The DNA of the CDR3 is TGTGCCAGCAACTCTGCCTATAGGGCGGGACAGGGGGCCTTGCACACTGAAGCTTTCTTT.

The genes are TRBV19 and TRBJ2-1, with 10 nucleotides matching TRBD2. Germline-derived CDR1 and CDR2 are LNHDA and SQIVND (reference sequence). The trim removed 4 bases at V and 3 bases at J, leaving 3 bases unmatched. CDR3 length: 15 amino acids. The CDR3 nucleotides read TGTGCCAGTAGTAGGGGACTAGCGTTCTACAATGAGCAGTTCTTC. Translated: CASSRGLAFYNEQFF.

J is TRBJ2-5 and V is TRBV27; TRBD1 aligns across 10 bases. In germline, CDR1 is MNHEY, CDR2 SMNVEV (reference sequence). The V and J ends lost 5 bases and 5 bases, in that order; junction bases with no gene match: 8. CDR3 length: 15 residues. The CDR3 loop is CASSNRDRGGETQYF. The CDR3 DNA reads as TGTGCCAGCAGTAACCGGGACAGGGGAGGGGAGACCCAGTACTTC.

CDR3 coding DNA: TGTGCCAGTAGTAAAGACAGGGTTACCGGGGAGCTGTTTTTT. Protein sequence: CASSKDRVTGELFF. The chain recombines TRBV19 with TRBJ2-2, with TRBD1 identical over 7 bases. The CDR3 loop spans 14 amino acids. CDR1 is LNHDA and CDR2 is SQIVND in the germline V gene (reference sequence). Unmatched junction bases numbered 4, after V lost 4 bases and J lost 5 bases.

This clone turned up a few times. The rearrangement uses TRBV7-2 and TRBJ2-7, with D perhaps assigned TRBD1 or TRBD2 (6 bases each). The length of the CDR3 is 12 residues. CDR1 and CDR2 from the germline V gene are SGHTA and FQGNSA. The V end lost 5 bases, the J end lost 6 bases, and 11 bases lay between the germline ends. Here the CDR3 reads CASSHGGGEQYF. The CDR3 DNA follows: TGTGCCAGCAGCCACGGGGGCGGCGAGCAGTACTTC. Together with reference TRBV7-2 and TRBJ2-7, the CDR3 gives the full variable domain: GAGVSQSPSNKVTEKGKDVELRCDPISGHTALYWYRQSLGQGLEFLIYFQGNSAPDKSGLPSDRFSAERTGGSVSTLTIQRTQQEDSAVYLCASSHGGGEQYFGPGTRLTVT.

The chain employs TRBV5-4 and TRBJ2-7; 9 bases fit TRBD1. In germline, CDR1 is SGHNT, CDR2 YYREEE (reference sequence). CDR3 length: 13 amino acids. Losses at the gene ends were 4 bases for V and 7 bases for J; bases not matched to a gene: 6. Written as DNA, the CDR3 is TGTGCCAGCAGCCGGGACAGGGCCCGGGAGCAGTACTTC. Its protein is CASSRDRAREQYF.

The rearrangement links TRBV11-2 to TRBJ1-4; 8 bases line up with TRBD1. The length of the CDR3 is 17 residues. Germline V gene data show CDR1 as SGHAT and CDR2 as FQNNGV. The V and J ends lost 5 bases and 0 bases, in that order; junction bases with no gene match: 8. CDR3 region: CASSRGQELATNEKLFF. As DNA, the CDR3 is TGTGCCAGCAGCCGGGGACAGGAACTTGCAACTAATGAAAAACTGTTTTTT.

This clone was seen a handful of times. The V gene is TRBV5-1, the J gene TRBJ2-1, with TRBD2 identical over 10 bases. This CDR3 region has 15 residues. Losses at the gene ends were 3 bases for V and 7 bases for J; bases not matched to a gene: 7. Germline lookup yields CDR1 SGHRS and CDR2 YFSETQ. The CDR3 sequence is CASSYTSGMVNEQFF. CDR3 coding DNA: TGCGCCAGCAGCTATACTAGCGGGATGGTGAATGAGCAGTTCTTC.